The next 7 T cell receptor beta chains were all read from a single sample in a study of blood T cell repertoires in COVID-19. Method: immunoSEQ multiplex PCR; TCRdb's copy keeps in-frame clones and lacks some. Here the sample spans about 100,000 clones, 85% to 90% being singletons. Source material: peripheral blood. These receptors came from a human donor in a cohort sampled during active COVID-19.

This clone occurred once. The chain employs TRBV7-3 and TRBJ2-3, with TRBD2 identical over 8 bases. CDR1 and CDR2 from the germline V gene are SGHTA and FQGTGA. There are 15 residues in the CDR3. The V and J ends lost 4 bases and 0 bases, in that order; junction bases with no gene match: 3. The CDR3 DNA sequence: TGTGCCAGCAGCTCACTAGCGGCAAGCACAGATACGCAGTATTTT. Encoded protein: CASSSLAASTDTQYF.

CDR3 DNA sequence: TGTGCCAGCAGCCAACTAGCGGGGGGTGCAGATACGCAGTATTTT. Its protein product is CASSQLAGGADTQYF. This chain connects TRBV11-3 to TRBJ2-3; TRBD2 matches 12 bases. V was clipped by 5 bases and J by 4 bases; unmatched bases: 4. The CDR3 is 15 residues long. Germline values: CDR1 SGHNT, CDR2 YENEEA.

The chain links TRBV18 to TRBJ2-1; TRBD2 matches at 10 bases. Germline trimming cut 0 bases from V and 4 bases from J; bases unmatched to any gene: 6. Germline V lookup: CDR1 KGHSH, CDR2 LQKENI. This CDR3 is built from 17 residues. This chain's CDR3 is CASSPPSSGSYYNEQFF. DNA for the CDR3: TGTGCCAGCTCACCACCCTCTAGCGGGAGTTATTACAATGAGCAGTTCTTC.

This chain links TRBV14 with TRBJ2-1; D gene unclear. Germline assignment: CDR1 SGHDN and CDR2 FVKESK. V was trimmed by 1 base and J by 0 bases, leaving 10 bases between them. The CDR3 loop spans 16 amino acids. In nucleotides, the CDR3 is TGTGCCAGCAGCCAAGTGTCAGAAAGCTCCTACAATGAGCAGTTCTTC. Translation: CASSQVSESSYNEQFF.

The V gene is TRBV3-1 (or the pseudogene TRBV3-2), the J gene TRBJ2-3; TRBD1 might be the D (8 bases). CDR1 is LGHDT and CDR2 is YNNKEL in the germline V gene (reference sequence). With 2 bases removed from V and 3 bases from J, the gap between germline ends came to 15 bases. The CDR3 consists of 16 residues. CDR3 sequence (DNA): TGTGCCAGCAGCCAAAAGGACAGGGAGGGAACAGATACGCAGTATTTT. It encodes CASSQKDREGTDTQYF.

This chain uses TRBV24-1 with TRBJ2-1, with 9 bases aligning to TRBD1. J was trimmed by 4 bases and V by 1 base; bases with no gene match: 7. The CDR3 length is 17 residues. Germline-derived CDR1 and CDR2 are KGHDR and SFDVKD. CDR3 nucleotide sequence: TGTGCCACCAGTGATTTCTCCGGACAGGGGACATACAATGAGCAGTTCTTC. It codes for CATSDFSGQGTYNEQFF.

This chain joins TRBV5-1 and TRBJ2-7; perhaps TRBD2 as D (6 bases). This CDR3 comprises 15 residues. CDR1 and CDR2 (germline): SGHRS, YFSETQ. Deletions cut 4 bases from V and 4 bases from J, with 18 bases between. CDR3 in amino acids: CASSPTGGVAYEQYF. The DNA for the CDR3 is TGCGCCAGCAGCCCCACGGGCGGGGTAGCATACGAGCAGTACTTC.